Listed here is a single TCR beta chain. Its antigen is as yet unknown. The data originate from a study of siplizumab effects on memory and regulatory T cells. General study results and limits: No naive or memory phenotype could be assigned to roughly 75-97% of proliferating clones.

TCRdb keeps only in-frame clones here, not all; method: immunoSEQ multiplex PCR. The sample carries around 95,000 clones, approximately 94% recorded once. The CDR3 consists of 16 residues. CDR1 and CDR2 from the germline V gene are LNHNV and YYDKDF (reference sequence). The V gene end was trimmed by 1 base and the J gene end by 0 bases; junction bases not matched to a gene: 3. Sequences were obtained from non-Treg CD4+ T cells sorted from blood. The gene calls are TRBV15 and TRBJ2-1, with 7 positions matching TRBD2. The TCR originated in a human donor in good health. The CDR3 loop reads CATSRVRLASYNEQFF. The CDR3 DNA sequence: TGTGCCACCAGCAGAGTCAGACTAGCCTCCTACAATGAGCAGTTCTTC.